The 27 T cell receptor beta chains listed next were all sequenced from one sample in a study of T cells in Graves' hyperthyroidism and ophthalmopathy (dated by TCRdb to between 2017 and 2020). Library preparation was by multiplex PCR. This sample was sequenced with an Illumina HiSeq 2000. TCR beta CDR3 regions were amplified from RNA transcripts. The TCR CDR3 was subjected to a first round of RT-PCR using the HTBI primer set and the Qiagen OneStep RT-PCR kit. The public reads were quality trimmed at Q25 with fastp and then assembled into clones with MiXCR by TCRdb, keeping productive beta chains. Entries that share a CDR3 protein sequence are merged under the most common genes and DNA. This sample has roughly 290,000 distinct CDR3 sequences in its table, and about 17% of those were observed once. The ten largest clonotypes hold about 50% of the sample. The material sequenced was blood. Every receptor here comes from a woman aged 55-70 years with Graves' ophthalmopathy.

V usage is TRBV15 and J usage is TRBJ2-2; D gene ambiguous. Trimming stripped 1 base from V and 6 bases from J, with 6 bases between. From germline, CDR1 is LNHNV and CDR2 YYDKDF (reference sequence). CDR3 length: 13 residues. The CDR3 DNA reads as TGTGCCACCAGCAGAGTGTTCGCCGGGGAGCTGTTTTTT. Its translation: CATSRVFAGELFF.

In its sample, this clonotype was seen many times. The chain combines TRBV28 with TRBJ1-4; D not resolved. CDR3 length: 14 residues. Germline CDR1 is MDHEN and CDR2 is SYDVKM. V was trimmed by 5 bases and J by 6 bases, leaving 13 bases between them. DNA of the CDR3: TGTGCCAGCAGTCTCCGGCCTCGGGATGAAAAACTGTTTTTT. The encoded protein is CASSLRPRDEKLFF.

This clonotype showed up just a few times. V usage is TRBV15 and J usage is TRBJ1-4; D not certain. This CDR3 contains 15 residues. Trimming took off 0 bases at V and 7 bases at J, with 12 bases between the two ends. Germline loops: CDR1 LNHNV, CDR2 YYDKDF (reference sequence). CDR3 coding DNA: TGTGCCACCAGCAGAGAGTACGGGTCGGGTGAAAAACTGTTTTTT. Its protein is CATSREYGSGEKLFF.

This clonotype was recorded many times. The chain uses TRBV6-2 or TRBV6-3 and TRBJ1-1; D unresolved. CDR3 length equals 13 residues. Looked up from germline, CDR1 is MNHEY and CDR2 is SVGEGT. V lost 0 bases, J lost 3 bases, and 5 bases lay in between. DNA for the CDR3: TGTGCCAGCAGTTACTCGGGTTACACTGAAGCTTTCTTT. Translated, it gives CASSYSGYTEAFF.

This clonotype was detected only a few times. The chain uses TRBV6-1 and TRBJ2-1; D possibly matches TRBD1 or TRBD2 (5 bases each). Trimming took 10 bases from V and 0 from J, leaving 19 bases between them. Germline CDR1 MNHNS, CDR2 SASEGT. This CDR3 has 16 residues. Written as DNA, the CDR3 is TGTGCCACCGGTCCGGGACGACAGAGCTCCTACAATGAGCAGTTCTTC. Amino acid sequence: CATGPGRQSSYNEQFF.

In this sample, this clonotype turned up many times. V usage is TRBV12-3 or TRBV12-4 and J usage is TRBJ1-3; D unresolved. The CDR3 is 14 residues long. The V gene lost 2 bases and the J gene lost 1 base, with 6 bases spanning the gap. The CDR3 bases are TGTGCCAGCAGTTTAAGCGGGTCTGGAAACACCATATATTTT. It is translated as CASSLSGSGNTIYF.

Ten or more counts support this clonotype. The DNA of the CDR3 is TGTGCCAGCAGTTTAGTCAGGGGTGGGCAGCCCCAGCATTTT. This gives the protein CASSLVRGGQPQHF. The V and J genes are TRBV28 and TRBJ1-5; tentative D call: TRBD1 (6 bases). The CDR3 has 14 residues. Trimming removed 2 bases at V and 7 bases at J, with 12 bases between. The germline V gene has CDR1 MDHEN and CDR2 SYDVKM. Full variable domain (outside the CDR3, taken from reference TRBV28 and TRBJ1-5): DVKVTQSSRYLVKRTGEKVFLECVQDMDHENMFWYRQDPGLGLRLIYFSYDVKMKEKGDIPEGYSVSREKKERFSLILESASTNQTSMYLCASSLVRGGQPQHFGDGTRLSIL.

This clonotype was recorded at least ten times. The V gene is TRBV3-1, the J gene TRBJ2-7; D gene ambiguous. V was trimmed by 2 bases and J by 1 base, leaving 9 bases between them. Germline values: CDR1 LGHDT, CDR2 YNNKEL (reference sequence). The CDR3 is 14 residues long. The CDR3 DNA sequence: TGTGCCAGCAGCCAAATGGTGGGTTCCTACGAGCAGTACTTC. Protein product: CASSQMVGSYEQYF.

This clonotype was seen at least ten times. The V and J genes are TRBV7-9 and TRBJ2-3, with D tentatively TRBD1 (6 bases). Germline-derived CDR1 and CDR2 are SEHNR and FQNEAQ (reference sequence). The CDR3 runs to 14 residues. Trimming cost V 4 bases and J 0 bases, with 8 bases left between them. The CDR3 DNA reads TGTGCCAGCAGCTCGGACAGAAGCACAGATACGCAGTATTTT. Amino acids: CASSSDRSTDTQYF.

This clonotype was observed a few times. This sequence joins TRBV20-1 and TRBJ1-2; 8 bases line up with TRBD1. Germline CDR1 and CDR2: DFQATT and SNEGSKA (reference sequence). This CDR3 is 15 amino acids long. The V gene end was trimmed by 5 bases and the J gene end by 0 bases; junction bases not matched to a gene: 8. The CDR3 protein is CSADPDRESNYGYTF. CDR3 DNA: TGCAGTGCTGACCCGGACAGGGAATCTAACTATGGCTACACCTTC.

This clonotype was seen only a few times. The genes are TRBV11-2 and TRBJ2-5; 7 nucleotides agree with TRBD2. CDR1 and CDR2 (germline): SGHAT, FQNNGV. This CDR3 comprises 13 residues. The V and J ends lost 5 bases and 4 bases, in that order; junction bases with no gene match: 4. DNA for the CDR3: TGTGCCAGCAGCCGGTGGGGGGGAGAGACCCAGTACTTC. Translated, it gives CASSRWGGETQYF.

The sample holds a few counts of this clonotype. This chain uses TRBV29-1 with TRBJ2-3, with a possible D match to TRBD2 (5 bases). CDR1 SQVTM and CDR2 ANQGSEA come from the germline V gene. CDR3 size: 13 residues. Here the CDR3 DNA reads TGCACCACAAACGGGGATCCCACAGATACGCAGTATTTT. Its translation is CTTNGDPTDTQYF.

As concerns this clonotype: This may arise from a read error, as a much more abundant clone is one base away. The chain couples TRBV5-8 to TRBJ2-2; tentatively, D is TRBD1 (7 bases). The CDR3 consists of 14 residues. From germline, CDR1 is SGHTS and CDR2 YDEGEE. Between the trimmed V and J ends, which lost 4 bases and 6 bases, there was a span of 13 bases. CDR3 sequence reads: CASSPQGGSGELFF. DNA of the CDR3: TGTGCCAGCAGCCCTCAGGGGGGATCCGGGGAGCTGTTTTTT.

Many counts were recorded for this clonotype. The chain carries TRBV18 and TRBJ2-2, with D hard to call. The CDR3 runs to 14 residues. Germline-derived CDR1 and CDR2 are KGHSH and LQKENI. Trimming stripped 3 bases from V and 3 bases from J, with 8 bases between. Here the CDR3 reads CASSPPGYTGELFF. CDR3 bases: TGTGCCAGCTCACCCCCTGGCTACACCGGGGAGCTGTTTTTT.

This clonotype was seen at least ten times. The chain uses TRBV20-1 and TRBJ2-7, with 8 bases fitting TRBD1. The CDR3 runs to 13 residues. The V and J ends lost 6 bases and 5 bases, in that order; junction bases with no gene match: 9. The V gene's germline CDR1 is DFQATT and CDR2 SNEGSKA (reference sequence). DNA of the CDR3: TGCAGTGCCGTAGGGCCAGGGGGCAACGAGCAGTACTTC. Translating gives CSAVGPGGNEQYF.

This clonotype has only a few counts. This chain uses TRBV7-6 with TRBJ2-3; D is unclear. V was clipped by 2 bases and J by 0 bases, with 12 bases between them. The CDR3 contains 16 residues. The germline CDR1 and CDR2 sequences are SGHVS and FNYEAQ. The CDR3 bases are TGTGCCAGCAGCTTAAGGCTTAGCTCGAGCACAGATACGCAGTATTTT. It yields the protein CASSLRLSSSTDTQYF.

This clonotype has a count of ten or more. The chain combines TRBV20-1 with TRBJ1-1; tentatively, D is TRBD1 (5 bases). The CDR3 totals 13 residues. V lost 3 bases and J lost 0, with 8 bases in between. The germline gives CDR1 DFQATT, CDR2 SNEGSKA (reference sequence). CDR3 residues: CSASGDLNTEAFF. The CDR3 nucleotides read TGCAGTGCTAGTGGGGACTTGAACACTGAAGCTTTCTTT.

Ten or more counts support this clonotype. The chain combines TRBV3-1 with TRBJ2-7; maybe TRBD2 (5 bases). Germline CDR1 is LGHDT and CDR2 is YNNKEL (reference sequence). The CDR3 spans 15 residues. V was cut by 4 bases and J by 0 bases, with 13 bases left in between. In DNA form, the CDR3 reads TGTGCCAGCAGCCGGAGGCAGGTTAGCTCCTACGAGCAGTACTTC. Its translation: CASSRRQVSSYEQYF.

The rearrangement uses TRBV28 and TRBJ2-1; TRBD2 matches 11 bases. The trim removed 2 bases at V and 8 bases at J, leaving 14 bases unmatched. The CDR3 has 18 residues. The germline CDR1 and CDR2 sequences are MDHEN and SYDVKM. CDR3 bases: TGTGCCAGCAGTTTACCCCTAGCGGGAGGCTTCGTGATGGATGAGCAGTTCTTC. The encoded protein is CASSLPLAGGFVMDEQFF.

This clonotype was detected many times. The chain has TRBV28 and TRBJ2-1; TRBD2 aligns across 9 bases. This CDR3 is built from 19 residues. Looked up from germline, CDR1 is MDHEN and CDR2 is SYDVKM. J gave up 0 bases and V 8 bases, and 17 bases lay outside the gene matches. The CDR3 loop reads CASSLAGGGSGSSYNEQFF. The CDR3, as DNA: TGTGCCAGCTCCCTGGCGGGAGGGGGAAGCGGTAGCTCCTACAATGAGCAGTTCTTC.

The gene calls are TRBV27 and TRBJ2-1; the match to TRBD2 covers 11 bases. CDR1 and CDR2 (germline): MNHEY, SMNVEV (reference sequence). The V and J ends lost 6 bases and 7 bases, in that order; junction bases with no gene match: 11. The CDR3 runs 16 residues. The CDR3 loop is CASSQVAGGPGNEQFF. Written as DNA, the CDR3 is TGTGCCAGCAGCCAAGTAGCGGGAGGGCCTGGGAATGAGCAGTTCTTC.

CDR3 sequence reads: CASSQEVEGAGANVLTF. In DNA, the CDR3 is TGCGCCAGCAGCCAAGAAGTTGAGGGTGCTGGGGCCAACGTCCTGACTTTC. The V and J genes are TRBV4-3 and TRBJ2-6, with D possibly TRBD2 on 5 matching bases. CDR3 length: 17 amino acids. V was trimmed by 0 bases and J by 2 bases, leaving 11 bases between them. The germline gives CDR1 LGHNA, CDR2 YSLEER.

Note on this clonotype: Since a much larger clone is just one base distant, this may be a read error. The CDR3 nucleotides are TGTGCCGGCAGCTTCCGGGACAGGGCCTACGAGCAGTACTTC. Encoded protein: CAGSFRDRAYEQYF. The rearrangement joins TRBV7-9 to TRBJ2-7, with 9 positions matching TRBD1. Germline CDR1 reads SEHNR; CDR2 reads FQNEAQ (reference sequence). The CDR3 extends over 14 amino acids.

This clonotype was observed at least ten times. The J gene is TRBJ2-7, the V gene TRBV29-1; the D is unclear. The CDR3 runs to 15 residues. The V end lost 0 bases, the J end lost 2 bases, and 14 bases lay between the germline ends. Per germline, CDR1 SQVTM and CDR2 ANQGSEA. This CDR3 reads CSVEDSGRPPYEQYF. The CDR3 DNA is TGCAGCGTTGAAGATAGTGGCAGGCCACCCTACGAGCAGTACTTC.

This clonotype showed up just a few times. The chain joins TRBV24-1 to TRBJ2-3; D is unclear. CDR1 and CDR2 (germline): KGHDR, SFDVKD. Trimming removed 5 bases from V and 3 bases from J, with 5 bases in between. The CDR3 extends over 12 amino acids. The chain's CDR3 is CATSGGTDTQYF. DNA of the CDR3: TGTGCCACCAGTGGGGGAACAGATACGCAGTATTTT.

In the case of this clonotype: One base away lies a much larger clone, so this may be a sequencing read error. The CDR3: CASRLMDSYGYTF. In nucleotides, the CDR3 is TGTGCCAGCCGTTTAATGGACAGCTATGGCTACACCTTC. This sequence joins TRBV28 and TRBJ1-2; TRBD1 might be the D (6 bases). CDR1 is MDHEN and CDR2 is SYDVKM in the germline V gene. This CDR3 comprises 13 residues.

The chain combines TRBV19 with TRBJ1-1, with 8 positions matching TRBD1. The CDR3 has 14 amino acids. With 2 bases clipped from V and 8 bases from J, the junction kept 7 bases outside the gene matches. The V gene's germline CDR1 is LNHDA and CDR2 SQIVND (reference sequence). In DNA form, the CDR3 reads TGTGCCAGTAGTATACGTTTGGACAGGGAGGAAGCTTTCTTT. This gives the protein CASSIRLDREEAFF.